The source of this TCR beta chain is a study of identical twins. Points from the study as a whole: The study reached conclusions through statistical analysis that was cross-sectional, not following the same donors. The more abundant beta clonotypes in cord blood had fewer insertions, and memory repertoires did not show this. Out-of-frame alpha sequences shared by twins were enriched for low generation probability.

TCRdb processed the 5' RACE reads anew with MiXCR; each CDR3 protein has one entry. This table holds 250,000 or so distinct CDR3 sequences, about 8.5% found once. The sample holds a few counts of this clonotype. Its antigen remains unidentified. Germline V lookup: CDR1 SNHLY, CDR2 FYNNEI. The CDR3 has 17 residues. Between the trimmed V and J ends, which lost 0 bases and 0 bases, there was a span of 13 bases. In addition, the sample was reused for a study of yellow fever vaccine responses in identical twins.

The rearrangement joins TRBV2 to TRBJ2-3; D gene ambiguous. Sequencing input: CD8+ T cells sorted from blood. This TCR came from a woman between 18 and 29 years old in good health. The CDR3 is CASSEAGGSSSTDTQYF. The CDR3 bases are TGTGCCAGCAGTGAAGCGGGTGGGTCCTCTAGCACAGATACGCAGTATTTT.